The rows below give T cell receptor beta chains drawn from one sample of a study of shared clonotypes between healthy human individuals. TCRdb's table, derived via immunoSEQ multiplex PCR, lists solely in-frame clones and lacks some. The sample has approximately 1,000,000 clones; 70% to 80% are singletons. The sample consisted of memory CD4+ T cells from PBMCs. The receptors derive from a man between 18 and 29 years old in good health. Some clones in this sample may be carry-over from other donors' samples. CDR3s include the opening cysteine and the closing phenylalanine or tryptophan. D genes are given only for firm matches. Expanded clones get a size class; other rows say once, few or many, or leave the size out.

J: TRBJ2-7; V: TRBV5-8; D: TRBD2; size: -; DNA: TGTGCCAGCAGCCTCGAGGGGACTACATACGAGCAGTACTTC; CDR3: CASSLEGTTYEQYF
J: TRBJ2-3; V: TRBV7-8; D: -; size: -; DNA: TGTGCCAGCAGCTTGAGGGCTCCTAGCACAGATACGCAGTATTTT; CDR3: CASSLRAPSTDTQYF
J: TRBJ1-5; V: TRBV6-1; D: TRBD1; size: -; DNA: TGTGCCAGCAGTGGAGGACAGGGGGGTGCGAACAATCAGCCCCAGCATTTT; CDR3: CASSGGQGGANNQPQHF
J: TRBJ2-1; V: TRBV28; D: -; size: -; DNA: TGTGCCAGCAGCTTCCTGACTAGGGGGTACAATGAGCAGTTCTTC; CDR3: CASSFLTRGYNEQFF
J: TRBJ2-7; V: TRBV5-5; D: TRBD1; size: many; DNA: TGTGCCAGCAGCTTCGGGACAGGGGATTACGAGCAGTACTTC; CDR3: CASSFGTGDYEQYF
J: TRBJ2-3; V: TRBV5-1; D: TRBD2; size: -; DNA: TGCGCCAGCAGCTTGGAGCTAGCGGGAGCAGATACGCAGTATTTT; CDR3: CASSLELAGADTQYF
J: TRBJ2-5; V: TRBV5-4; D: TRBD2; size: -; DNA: TGTGCCAGCAGCTTGGCTAGCGGGAGCGGCGAGACCCAGTACTTC; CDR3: CASSLASGSGETQYF
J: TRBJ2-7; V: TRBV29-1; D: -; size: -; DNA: TGCAGCGTTGGGAGGTCTAGACAGTATTACGAGCAGTACTTC; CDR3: CSVGRSRQYYEQYF
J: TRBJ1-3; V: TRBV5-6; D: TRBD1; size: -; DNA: TGTGCCAGCAGCCTTCGGACAGGGGGAAGGAACACCATATATTTT; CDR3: CASSLRTGGRNTIYF
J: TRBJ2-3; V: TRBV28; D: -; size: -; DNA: TGTGCCAGCAGTTTAGGGAATACGCAGTATTTT; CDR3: CASSLGNTQYF
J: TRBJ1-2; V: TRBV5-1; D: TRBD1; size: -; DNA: TGCGCCAGCAGCGGCGACCGGACAGGCTATGGCTACACCTTC; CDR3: CASSGDRTGYGYTF
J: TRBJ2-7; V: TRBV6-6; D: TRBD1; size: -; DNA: TGTGCCAGCAGTTACGACAGGGCCTACGAGCAGTACTTC; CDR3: CASSYDRAYEQYF
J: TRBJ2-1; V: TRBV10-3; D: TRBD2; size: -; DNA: TGTGCCATCAGTTCCGTAGCGGGGAGCTCCTACAATGAGCAGTTCTTC; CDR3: CAISSVAGSSYNEQFF
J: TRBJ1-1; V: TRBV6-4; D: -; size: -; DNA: TGTGCCAGCAGTGCCCGGGCTAACACTGAAGCTTTCTTT; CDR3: CASSARANTEAFF
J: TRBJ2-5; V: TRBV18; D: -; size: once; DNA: TGTGCCAGCTCACCGGGTGCAGAAGAGACCCAGTACTTC; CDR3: CASSPGAEETQYF
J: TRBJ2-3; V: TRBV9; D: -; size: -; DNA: TGTGCCAGCAGCGACCGTTCGGCCACAGATACGCAGTATTTT; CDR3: CASSDRSATDTQYF
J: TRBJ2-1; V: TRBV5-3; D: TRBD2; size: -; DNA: TGTGCCAGAAGTCTGCTAGCGGAAAGCTCCTACAATGAGCAGTTCTTC; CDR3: CARSLLAESSYNEQFF
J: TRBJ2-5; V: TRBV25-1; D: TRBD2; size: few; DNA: TGTGCCAGCAGGACCGGGACTAGTACCAGAGAGACCCAGTACTTC; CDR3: CASRTGTSTRETQYF
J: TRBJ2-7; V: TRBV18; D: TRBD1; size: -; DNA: TGTGCCAGCTCACCACAAAAGACAGGGGTGGGATACGAGCAGTACTTC; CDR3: CASSPQKTGVGYEQYF
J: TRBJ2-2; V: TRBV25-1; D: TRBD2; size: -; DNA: TGTGCCAGCAGAGCGGGAGGGCCGGACACCGGGGAGCTGTTTTTT; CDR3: CASRAGGPDTGELFF
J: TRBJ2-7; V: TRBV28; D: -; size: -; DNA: TGTGCCAGCAGTTTATTACAGGGTGCCTACGAGCAGTACTTC; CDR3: CASSLLQGAYEQYF
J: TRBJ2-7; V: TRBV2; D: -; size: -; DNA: TGTGCCAGCAGTGAACAGACGCGGATCTACGAGCAGTACTTC; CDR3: CASSEQTRIYEQYF
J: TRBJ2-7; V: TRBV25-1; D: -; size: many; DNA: TGTGCCAGCCTCCCGGGGGCGTCCGGACCCTACGAGCAGTACTTC; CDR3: CASLPGASGPYEQYF
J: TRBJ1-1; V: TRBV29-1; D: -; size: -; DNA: TGCAGCGTCAACTCGGGCGGTAACACTGAAGCTTTCTTT; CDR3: CSVNSGGNTEAFF
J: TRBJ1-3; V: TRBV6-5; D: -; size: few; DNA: TGTGCCAGCAGCCGAGGGGGGCAAGGAAACACCATATATTTT; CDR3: CASSRGGQGNTIYF
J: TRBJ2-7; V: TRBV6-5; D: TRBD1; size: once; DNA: TGTGCCAGCAGCCCCCAAGCCACAGGGGGCGAGCAGTACTTC; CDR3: CASSPQATGGEQYF
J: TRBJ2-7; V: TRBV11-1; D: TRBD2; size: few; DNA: TGTGCCAGCAGCATGCGGACTAGCGGGACGGGAGAGCAGTACTTC; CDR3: CASSMRTSGTGEQYF
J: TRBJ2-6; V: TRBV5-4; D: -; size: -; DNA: TGTGCCAGTTCCGGGGGTGGTGGGGCCAACGTCCTGACTTTC; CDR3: CASSGGGGANVLTF
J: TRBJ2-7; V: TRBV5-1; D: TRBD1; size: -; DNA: TGCGCCAGCAGCGCTGACGGGACAGGGTCCTACGAGCAGTACTTC; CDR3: CASSADGTGSYEQYF
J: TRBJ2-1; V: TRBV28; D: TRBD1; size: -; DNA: TGTGCCAGCAGTCCGAGGACAGGATCCAATGAGCAGTTCTTC; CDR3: CASSPRTGSNEQFF